Here is one TCR beta chain with its context. In the source study's methods: The authors estimated nucleated cell counts from reference gene primer amplification. The table came from immunoSEQ multiplex PCR; TCRdb's copy has only in-frame clones and leaves some out. V, J and clone size are those of that table, while D and trimming were read from the DNA. The sample records 250,000 to 350,000 clones, around 89% being singletons. Trimming took 0 bases from V and 6 from J, leaving 8 bases between them. Germline CDR1 MNHNS, CDR2 SASEGT. The CDR3 covers 13 residues. The sample originates from a study of blood T cell repertoires in COVID-19. Whole-study context: Samples taken during acute and convalescent COVID-19 were collected in the United States, Italy and Spain. T cells, B-cell-depleted T cells, or PBMCs supplied cDNA or gDNA.

The chain combines TRBV6-1 with TRBJ1-1; possibly TRBD1 for D (5 bases). This TCR was sampled from a woman between 55 and 75 years old with acute or convalescent COVID-19. What was sequenced was peripheral blood. CDR3 nucleotide sequence: TGTGCCAGCAGTGAAGCGGGGGGACCTGAAGCTTTCTTT. Protein sequence: CASSEAGGPEAFF.